The rows below give T cell receptor beta chains drawn from one sample of a study of cytomegalovirus exposure and HLA in healthy donors. The protocol was immunoSEQ multiplex PCR, while the TCRdb copy is restricted to in-frame clones and leaves out a portion. The data contain 75,000 to 80,000 clones, just under 80% of them seen just once; the ten biggest clones take up 8% to 9.5%. Sequencing was done on a sample of PBMCs. These receptor sequences come from a woman aged 40 to 50 in good health and CMV-seropositive. Both conserved end residues are part of each CDR3. A D gene is named only where the DNA matches it firmly. A clone size is listed for some rows: how often the clone was seen (once, few, many), or a class if it is expanded.

.	.	TRBV6-6	TRBJ2-5	CASRSLGPQETQYF	TGTGCCAGCAGGAGCCTGGGGCCACAAGAGACCCAGTACTTC
.	.	TRBV15	TRBJ2-1	CATSALRGRLRNEQFF	TGTGCCACCTCGGCGTTGCGGGGGCGCCTACGGAATGAGCAGTTCTTC
.	TRBD1	TRBV4-1	TRBJ2-1	CASSRWGQPRSYNEQFF	TGCGCCAGCAGCCGATGGGGACAGCCTCGGTCCTACAATGAGCAGTTCTTC
.	.	TRBV6-5	TRBJ1-6	CASSFRHGDSPLHF	TGTGCCAGCAGTTTCAGACATGGTGATTCACCCCTCCACTTT
few	TRBD1	TRBV4-1	TRBJ1-1	CASSEHRGLSNTEAFF	TGCGCCAGCTCCGAGCACAGGGGGCTCTCGAACACTGAAGCTTTCTTT
.	.	TRBV6-5	TRBJ2-2	CASSSFRGSDTGELFF	TGTGCCAGCAGTTCGTTCAGGGGCTCCGACACCGGGGAGCTGTTTTTT
.	.	TRBV29-1	TRBJ1-5	CSVQGENSNQPQHF	TGCAGCGTTCAAGGAGAAAATAGCAATCAGCCCCAGCATTTT
.	TRBD1	TRBV6-6	TRBJ1-6	CASSYRGQGNNSPLHF	TGTGCCAGCAGTTACCGGGGACAGGGCAATAATTCACCCCTCCACTTT
.	TRBD1	TRBV5-1	TRBJ2-5	CASGNPTGSETQYF	TGCGCCAGCGGCAACCCGACAGGGAGTGAGACCCAGTACTTC
.	TRBD1	TRBV5-4	TRBJ1-2	CASSLLGQGGGYTF	TGTGCCAGCAGCTTACTCGGACAGGGAGGAGGCTACACCTTC
.	TRBD1	TRBV7-2	TRBJ2-5	CASSTNQGVAETQYF	TGTGCCAGCAGCACCAATCAGGGGGTAGCAGAGACCCAGTACTTC
.	TRBD2	TRBV11-2	TRBJ2-3	CASSKGTSGGAFPDTQYF	TGTGCCAGCAGCAAGGGGACTAGCGGGGGGGCTTTTCCAGATACGCAGTATTTT
.	.	TRBV6-1	TRBJ2-7	CASSEYSHGSEQYF	TGTGCCAGCAGTGAGTACAGTCATGGGAGCGAGCAGTACTTC
.	.	TRBV5-4	TRBJ1-1	CASSLGGGQGVGAFF	TGTGCCAGCAGCTTGGGAGGGGGTCAAGGCGTGGGAGCTTTCTTT
once	.	TRBV11-3	TRBJ2-7	CASSFSPGGEQYF	TGTGCCAGCAGCTTTTCCCCCGGGGGCGAGCAGTACTTC
.	.	TRBV28	TRBJ1-2	CASSFMLGRQANYGYTF	TGTGCCAGCAGTTTCATGTTGGGCAGACAAGCTAACTATGGCTACACCTTC
few	.	TRBV28	TRBJ2-3	CASSSTVRGSTQYF	TGTGCCAGCAGTTCCACTGTGAGGGGGAGTACGCAGTATTTT
few	.	TRBV9	TRBJ1-6	CASSVVDGGDSPLHF	TGTGCCAGCAGCGTAGTGGACGGAGGAGATTCACCCCTCCACTTT
.	.	TRBV27	TRBJ2-7	CASRWRGGEQYF	TGTGCCAGCAGATGGCGGGGCGGCGAGCAGTACTTC
.	TRBD1	TRBV9	TRBJ1-1	CASSVLTGVSTEAFF	TGTGCCAGCAGCGTCTTAACAGGGGTGAGCACTGAAGCTTTCTTT
.	.	TRBV6-4	TRBJ1-2	CASSAEGGNGYTF	TGTGCCAGCAGTGCTGAGGGGGGGAATGGCTACACCTTC
few	TRBD2	TRBV28	TRBJ2-3	CASSLWGTSGGTDTQYF	TGTGCCAGCAGTTTATGGGGGACTAGCGGGGGCACAGATACGCAGTATTTT
.	TRBD1	TRBV5-4	TRBJ2-5	CASSFRAQGETQYF	TGTGCCAGCAGCTTTCGTGCACAGGGGGAGACCCAGTACTTC
.	.	TRBV15	TRBJ2-3	CATSRDRYDTQYF	TGTGCCACCAGCAGAGATCGCTACGATACGCAGTATTTT
.	TRBD1	TRBV5-1	TRBJ1-2	CASSSTTGGTYGYTF	TGCGCCAGCAGCTCGACGACAGGGGGCACCTATGGCTACACCTTC
.	TRBD2	TRBV5-4	TRBJ2-7	CASSLDLAGPYEQYF	TGTGCCAGCAGCCTGGACCTAGCGGGGCCCTACGAGCAGTACTTC
.	TRBD2	TRBV6-6	TRBJ2-1	CASSLTSGGRGNEQFF	TGTGCCAGCAGTTTAACTAGCGGGGGGAGGGGCAATGAGCAGTTCTTC
.	TRBD2	TRBV7-7	TRBJ2-2	CASSQLREGGELFF	TGTGCCAGCAGCCAACTCAGGGAGGGCGGGGAGCTGTTTTTT
.	.	TRBV7-9	TRBJ2-1	CASRPVRSSYNEQFF	TGTGCCAGCAGACCGGTACGGAGCTCCTACAATGAGCAGTTCTTC
.	.	TRBV11-1	TRBJ2-5	CASSPGARETQYF	TGTGCCAGCAGCCCAGGGGCCCGGGAGACCCAGTACTTC
once	TRBD2	TRBV7-2	TRBJ2-3	CASSLEWTSGVGTDTQYF	TGTGCCAGCAGCTTAGAGTGGACTAGCGGTGTTGGGACAGATACGCAGTATTTT
few	.	TRBV4-3	TRBJ1-2	CASSQETRRGYGYTF	TGCGCCAGCAGCCAAGAGACGCGACGAGGATATGGCTACACCTTC
.	.	TRBV28	TRBJ2-7	CASSAASSYEQYF	TGTGCCAGCAGTGCGGCGTCCTCCTACGAGCAGTACTTC
.	TRBD1	TRBV28	TRBJ2-2	CASSSGTGWTGELFF	TGTGCCAGCAGTTCCGGGACAGGGTGGACCGGGGAGCTGTTTTTT
.	.	TRBV5-1	TRBJ2-1	CASSSPGTNYNEQFF	TGCGCCAGCAGCTCCCCCGGGACAAACTACAATGAGCAGTTCTTC
.	TRBD2	TRBV4-2	TRBJ2-7	CASSRLGTSGSYEQYF	TGTGCCAGCAGCCGATTAGGGACTAGCGGTTCCTACGAGCAGTACTTC
.	TRBD1	TRBV18	TRBJ2-7	CASSPGTGYYEQYF	TGTGCCAGCTCACCCGGGACAGGCTACTACGAGCAGTACTTC
.	.	TRBV28	TRBJ1-4	CASSLGGWSEKLFF	TGTGCCAGCAGTTTGGGGGGGTGGAGTGAAAAACTGTTTTTT
.	.	TRBV7-8	TRBJ1-6	CASSWTLRDSPLHF	TGTGCCAGCAGCTGGACGTTGAGGGATTCACCCCTCCACTTT
.	TRBD1	TRBV18	TRBJ2-7	CASSPGTATSYEQYF	TGTGCCAGCTCACCTGGGACAGCCACCTCCTACGAGCAGTACTTC
.	TRBD2	TRBV4-1	TRBJ2-1	CASSRLAGDHNEQFF	TGCGCCAGCAGTCGACTAGCGGGGGACCACAATGAGCAGTTCTTC
.	.	TRBV28	TRBJ2-3	CASSRTGTDTQYF	TGTGCCAGCAGCAGAACAGGGACAGATACGCAGTATTTT
.	TRBD1	TRBV4-2	TRBJ1-5	CASSRDRDQPQHF	TGTGCCAGCAGCCGGGACAGGGACCAGCCCCAGCATTTT
.	.	TRBV7-2	TRBJ1-1	CASSLVVRGNTEAFF	TGTGCCAGCAGCTTAGTAGTCAGGGGGAACACTGAAGCTTTCTTT
.	.	TRBV18	TRBJ1-5	CASSATGSENQPQHF	TGTGCCAGCTCAGCAACAGGGTCAGAGAATCAGCCCCAGCATTTT
.	.	TRBV30	TRBJ1-3	CAWSGQGYTIYF	TGTGCCTGGAGTGGGCAGGGATACACCATATATTTT
.	TRBD1	TRBV19	TRBJ2-2	CASILTGEWTGELFF	TGTGCCAGTATCCTCACAGGGGAGTGGACCGGGGAGCTGTTTTTT
.	.	TRBV9	TRBJ1-2	CASSIEDRTYGYTF	TGTGCCAGCAGCATCGAAGACAGGACGTATGGCTACACCTTC